The rows below give T cell receptor beta chains drawn from one sample of a study of blood T cell repertoires in COVID-19. Sequenced by immunoSEQ multiplex PCR; TCRdb stores in-frame clones only, minus some. The sample shows some 160,000 clones, around 87% of them seen only once. Sequencing was carried out using peripheral blood. These receptor sequences come from an elderly woman with COVID-19, enrolled during active disease. The CDR3 runs from the conserved cysteine through the conserved F or W. The order of the fields is CDR3 protein, CDR3 DNA, D gene, J gene, clone size, V gene. A D gene is named only where the DNA matches it firmly. The size of a clone is reported for some rows only, either as once, few or many, or as a class for expanded clones.

CASSFQGAPGEKLFF	TGTGCCAGCAGCTTTCAGGGGGCGCCAGGCGAAAAACTGTTTTTT	TRBD1	TRBJ1-4	.	TRBV7-3
CASSQEGLGYEQYF	TGCGCCAGCAGCCAAGAAGGACTAGGCTACGAGCAGTACTTC	TRBD2	TRBJ2-7	.	TRBV4-3
CASSPTVRNQPQHF	TGTGCCAGCAGTCCGACAGTTCGGAATCAGCCCCAGCATTTT	.	TRBJ1-5	.	TRBV6-5
CASSIGPQGDTQYF	TGTGCCAGCAGTATCGGCCCTCAGGGAGATACGCAGTATTTT	.	TRBJ2-3	once	TRBV11-1
CATCRARGETQYF	TGTGCCACCTGCAGGGCCAGGGGGGAGACCCAGTACTTC	TRBD1	TRBJ2-5	.	TRBV2
CSASHTGGNTYNSPLHF	TGCAGTGCTAGTCATACAGGGGGGAATACCTATAATTCACCCCTCCACTTT	TRBD1	TRBJ1-6	.	TRBV20-1
CASSQDATSRSYNEQFF	TGTGCCAGCAGCCAAGATGCTACTAGTCGGTCCTACAATGAGCAGTTCTTC	.	TRBJ2-1	.	TRBV3-1/TRBV3-2
CASSVETGSYEQYF	TGTGCCAGCAGCGTCGAAACAGGGTCCTACGAGCAGTACTTC	.	TRBJ2-7	.	TRBV7-6
CATSRGGQGMETQYF	TGTGCCACCAGCAGAGGGGGTCAGGGGATGGAGACCCAGTACTTC	.	TRBJ2-5	.	TRBV15
CASSLEGAGAYNEQFF	TGTGCCAGCAGCTTAGAGGGAGCGGGGGCCTACAATGAGCAGTTCTTC	TRBD2	TRBJ2-1	.	TRBV7-6
CASSLALAGGRETQYF	TGCGCCAGCAGCTTGGCCCTAGCGGGAGGACGGGAGACCCAGTACTTC	TRBD2	TRBJ2-5	.	TRBV5-1
CASSVRRDTEAFF	TGTGCCAGCAGTGTGCGCAGGGACACTGAAGCTTTCTTT	.	TRBJ1-1	.	TRBV2
CASSARDRDDGGYTF	TGCGCCAGCAGCGCCCGGGACAGGGACGACGGTGGCTACACCTTC	TRBD1	TRBJ1-2	once	TRBV4-1
CASSQSPTGSYEQYF	TGTGCCAGCAGCCAGTCTCCGACAGGTTCCTACGAGCAGTACTTC	.	TRBJ2-7	.	TRBV3-1/TRBV3-2
CAIPTDWAYEQYF	TGTGCCATCCCGACAGACTGGGCCTACGAGCAGTACTTC	.	TRBJ2-7	once	TRBV15
CASSLTGGTEAFF	TGTGCCAGCAGCTTAACAGGGGGCACTGAAGCTTTCTTT	TRBD1	TRBJ1-1	.	TRBV5-5
CASSWTTSGRAGEQFF	TGTGCCAGCAGCTGGACGACTAGCGGGAGGGCCGGTGAGCAGTTCTTC	TRBD2	TRBJ2-1	.	TRBV7-2
CASSYDLVMGRDTQYF	TGTGCCAGCAGTTACGACCTAGTAATGGGTCGAGATACGCAGTATTTT	.	TRBJ2-3	.	TRBV6-5
CASSLTGSGNTIYF	TGTGCCAGCAGTCTTACAGGGTCTGGAAACACCATATATTTT	.	TRBJ1-3	.	TRBV7-8
CASSLARSNEQFF	TGTGCCAGCAGCTTGGCGAGAAGCAATGAGCAGTTCTTC	.	TRBJ2-1	.	TRBV5-6
CASSTGQRSYNEQFF	TGTGCCAGTAGTACCGGACAGCGCTCCTACAATGAGCAGTTCTTC	.	TRBJ2-1	.	TRBV19
CASSPGGQGAIGYTF	TGTGCCAGCTCACCGGGAGGACAGGGGGCCATTGGCTACACCTTC	TRBD1	TRBJ1-2	.	TRBV18
CATSDPRTVQETQYF	TGTGCCACCAGTGACCCAAGGACAGTCCAAGAGACCCAGTACTTC	.	TRBJ2-5	.	TRBV24-1
CASSLGGQPAAQPQHF	TGTGCCAGCAGCTTGGGGGGGCAGCCTGCGGCTCAGCCCCAGCATTTT	.	TRBJ1-5	.	TRBV5-4
CASSPGRTGYEQYF	TGTGCCAGCAGTCCGGGCCGTACAGGGTACGAGCAGTACTTC	.	TRBJ2-7	.	TRBV5-4
CATRNRGQETQYF	TGTGCCACCCGGAACAGGGGACAAGAGACCCAGTACTTC	TRBD1	TRBJ2-5	once	TRBV19
CASSRRTGEDNEQFF	TGTGCCAGCAGCCGAAGGACAGGGGAGGACAATGAGCAGTTCTTC	TRBD1	TRBJ2-1	.	TRBV7-9
CASSRFTGGGHKTNEKLFF	TGTGCCAGCAGCAGATTCACAGGGGGCGGTCATAAAACTAATGAAAAACTGTTTTTT	.	TRBJ1-4	.	TRBV21-1
CASSQTQGNTEAFF	TGTGCCAGCAGCCAAACACAGGGGAACACTGAAGCTTTCTTT	.	TRBJ1-1	.	TRBV7-2
CASSVNEKLFF	TGTGCCAGCAGCGTTAATGAAAAACTGTTTTTT	.	TRBJ1-4	.	TRBV28
CASSDRQGSGPQHF	TGTGCCAGCAGTGACAGACAGGGGTCGGGACCCCAGCATTTT	TRBD1	TRBJ1-5	.	TRBV6-1
CASSFAPGRGGADTQYF	TGTGCCAGCAGCTTCGCCCCCGGTAGGGGGGGTGCAGATACGCAGTATTTT	.	TRBJ2-3	.	TRBV7-2
CASSLREVEQFF	TGTGCCAGCAGTTTACGAGAGGTTGAGCAGTTCTTC	.	TRBJ2-1	.	TRBV28
CASSQSMREATDTQYF	TGTGCCAGCAGCCAATCCATGCGGGAGGCCACAGATACGCAGTATTTT	TRBD2	TRBJ2-3	.	TRBV4-2
CASTPPRTPYEQYF	TGTGCCAGCACCCCTCCCCGGACACCTTACGAGCAGTACTTC	.	TRBJ2-7	once	TRBV2
CATSDLHGFGGYTF	TGTGCCACCAGTGATTTGCATGGGTTCGGGGGCTACACCTTC	.	TRBJ1-2	.	TRBV24-1